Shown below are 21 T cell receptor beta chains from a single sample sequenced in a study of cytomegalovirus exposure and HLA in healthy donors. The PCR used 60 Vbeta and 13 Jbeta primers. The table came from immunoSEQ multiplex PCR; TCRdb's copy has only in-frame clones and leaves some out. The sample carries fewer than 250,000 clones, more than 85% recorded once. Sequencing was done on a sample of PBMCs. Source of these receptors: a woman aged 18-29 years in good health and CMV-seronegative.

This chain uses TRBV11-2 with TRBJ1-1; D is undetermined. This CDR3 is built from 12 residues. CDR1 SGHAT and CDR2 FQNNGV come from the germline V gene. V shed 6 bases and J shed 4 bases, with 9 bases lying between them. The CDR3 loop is CASRTGGTEAFF. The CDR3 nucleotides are TGTGCCAGCAGGACGGGTGGCACTGAAGCTTTCTTT.

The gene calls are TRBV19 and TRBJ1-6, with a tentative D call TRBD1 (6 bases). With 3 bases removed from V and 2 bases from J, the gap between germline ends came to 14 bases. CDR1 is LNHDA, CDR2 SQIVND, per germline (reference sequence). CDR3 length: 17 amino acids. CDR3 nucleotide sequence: TGTGCCAGTAGTATGGGGGCCAGGAGGCCCTATAATTCACCCCTCCACTTT. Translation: CASSMGARRPYNSPLHF.

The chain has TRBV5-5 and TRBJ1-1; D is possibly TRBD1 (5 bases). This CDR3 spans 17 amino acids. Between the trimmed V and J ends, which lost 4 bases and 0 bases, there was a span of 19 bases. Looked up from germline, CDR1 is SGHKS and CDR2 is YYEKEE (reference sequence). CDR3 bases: TGTGCCAGCAGCGGGCAGGGTGCCGACTTAATGAACACTGAAGCTTTCTTT. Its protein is CASSGQGADLMNTEAFF.

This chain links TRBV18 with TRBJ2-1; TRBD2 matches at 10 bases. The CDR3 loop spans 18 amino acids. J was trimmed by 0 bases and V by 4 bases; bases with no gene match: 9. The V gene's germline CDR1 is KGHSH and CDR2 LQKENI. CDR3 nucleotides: TGTGCCAGCTCACTAACCATGGCTAGCGGGAGCTCCTACAATGAGCAGTTCTTC. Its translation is CASSLTMASGSSYNEQFF.

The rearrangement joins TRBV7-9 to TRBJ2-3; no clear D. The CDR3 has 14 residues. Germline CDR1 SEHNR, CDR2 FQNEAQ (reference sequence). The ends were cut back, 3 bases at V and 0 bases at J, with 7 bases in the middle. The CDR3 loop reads CASSFSSSTDTQYF. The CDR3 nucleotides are TGTGCCAGCAGCTTCTCGTCTAGCACAGATACGCAGTATTTT.

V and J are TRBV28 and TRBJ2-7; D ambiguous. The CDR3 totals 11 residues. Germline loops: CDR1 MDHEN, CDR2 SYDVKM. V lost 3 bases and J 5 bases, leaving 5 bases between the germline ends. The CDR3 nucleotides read TGTGCCAGCAGTTTGGGCCACGAGCAGTACTTC. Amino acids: CASSLGHEQYF. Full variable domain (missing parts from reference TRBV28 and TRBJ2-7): DVKVTQSSRYLVKRTGEKVFLECVQDMDHENMFWYRQDPGLGLRLIYFSYDVKMKEKGDIPEGYSVSREKKERFSLILESASTNQTSMYLCASSLGHEQYFGPGTRLTVT.

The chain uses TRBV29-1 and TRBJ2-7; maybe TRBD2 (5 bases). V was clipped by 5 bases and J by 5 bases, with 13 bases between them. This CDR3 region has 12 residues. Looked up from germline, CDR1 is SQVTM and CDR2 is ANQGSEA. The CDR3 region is CSVPGERNEQYF. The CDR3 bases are TGCAGCGTTCCCGGGGAACGCAACGAGCAGTACTTC.

Here the CDR3 DNA reads TGTGCCAGCTGGCGGAAGGGCGACTATGGGTACGGCTACACCTTC. This gives the protein CASWRKGDYGYGYTF. The chain uses TRBV6-9 and TRBJ1-2; D gene uncertain. This CDR3 comprises 15 residues. Trimming cost V 8 bases and J 8 bases, with 24 bases left between them. Looked up from germline, CDR1 is MNHGY and CDR2 is SVAAGI.

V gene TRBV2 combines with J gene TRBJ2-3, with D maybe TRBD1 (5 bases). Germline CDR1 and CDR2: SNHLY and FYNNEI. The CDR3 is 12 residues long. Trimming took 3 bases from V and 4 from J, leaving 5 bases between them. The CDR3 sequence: CASSEGPDTQYF. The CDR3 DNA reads TGTGCCAGCAGTGAGGGGCCAGATACGCAGTATTTT.

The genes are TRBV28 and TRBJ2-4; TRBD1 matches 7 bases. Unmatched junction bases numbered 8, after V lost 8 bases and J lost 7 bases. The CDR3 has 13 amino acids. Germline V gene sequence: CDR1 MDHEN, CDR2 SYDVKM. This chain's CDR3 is CASLTGTANIQYF. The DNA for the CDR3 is TGTGCCAGCCTTACCGGGACAGCGAACATTCAGTACTTC.

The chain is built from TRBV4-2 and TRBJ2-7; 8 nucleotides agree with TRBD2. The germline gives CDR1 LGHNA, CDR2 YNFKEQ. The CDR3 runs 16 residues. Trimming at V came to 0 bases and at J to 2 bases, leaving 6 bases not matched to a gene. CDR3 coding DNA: TGTGCCAGCAGCCAAGATCGAACTAGCGGCCCCTACGAGCAGTACTTC. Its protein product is CASSQDRTSGPYEQYF.

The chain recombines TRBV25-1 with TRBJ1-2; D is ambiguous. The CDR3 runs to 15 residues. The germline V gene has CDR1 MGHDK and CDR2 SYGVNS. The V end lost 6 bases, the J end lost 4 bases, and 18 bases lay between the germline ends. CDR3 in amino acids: CASSGTDQVSYGYTF. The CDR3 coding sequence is TGTGCCAGCAGCGGAACAGATCAGGTCTCCTATGGCTACACCTTC.

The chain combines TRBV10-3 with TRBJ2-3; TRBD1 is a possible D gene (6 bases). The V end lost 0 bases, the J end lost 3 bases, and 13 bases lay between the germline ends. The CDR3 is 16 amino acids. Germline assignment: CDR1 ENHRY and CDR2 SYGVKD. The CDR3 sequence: CAISESGGRGTDTQYF. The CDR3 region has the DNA TGTGCCATCAGTGAGTCTGGGGGCAGGGGAACAGATACGCAGTATTTT.

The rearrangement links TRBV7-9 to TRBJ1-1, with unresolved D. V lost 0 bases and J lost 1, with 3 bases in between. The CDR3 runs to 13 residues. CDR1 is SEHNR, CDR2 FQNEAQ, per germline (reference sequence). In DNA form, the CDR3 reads TGTGCCAGCAGCTTAGCCGGGAACACTGAAGCTTTCTTT. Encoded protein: CASSLAGNTEAFF. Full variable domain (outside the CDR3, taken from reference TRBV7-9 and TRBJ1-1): DTGVSQNPRHKITKRGQNVTFRCDPISEHNRLYWYRQTLGQGPEFLTYFQNEAQLEKSRLLSDRFSAERPKGSFSTLEIQRTEQGDSAMYLCASSLAGNTEAFFGQGTRLTVV.

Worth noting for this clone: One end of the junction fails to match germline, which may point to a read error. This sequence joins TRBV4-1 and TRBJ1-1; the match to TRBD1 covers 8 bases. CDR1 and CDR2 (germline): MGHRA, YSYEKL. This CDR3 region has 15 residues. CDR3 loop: CASSLTGAEDTEAFF. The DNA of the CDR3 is TGTGCCAGCAGCCTGACAGGGGCGGAGGACACTGAAGCTTTCTTT.

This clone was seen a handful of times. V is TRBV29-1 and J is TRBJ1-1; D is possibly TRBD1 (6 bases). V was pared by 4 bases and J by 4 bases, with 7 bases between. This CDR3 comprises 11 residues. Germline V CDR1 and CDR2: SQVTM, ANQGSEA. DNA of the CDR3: TGCAGCGTTGTAGGGGGCACTGAAGCTTTCTTT. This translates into CSVVGGTEAFF.

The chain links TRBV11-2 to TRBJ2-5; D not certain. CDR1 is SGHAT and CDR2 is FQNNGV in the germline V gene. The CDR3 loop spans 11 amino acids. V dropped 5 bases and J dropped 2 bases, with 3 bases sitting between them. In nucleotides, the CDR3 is TGTGCCAGCAGCCCTCAAGAGACCCAGTACTTC. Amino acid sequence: CASSPQETQYF.

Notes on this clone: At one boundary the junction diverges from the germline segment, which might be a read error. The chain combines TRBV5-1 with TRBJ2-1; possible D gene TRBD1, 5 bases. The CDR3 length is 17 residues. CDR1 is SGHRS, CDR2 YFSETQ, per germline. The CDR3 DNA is TGCGCCAGCGGCTTGGCAGGCAGCCAGGGATCCTACAATGAGCAGTTCTTC. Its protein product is CASGLAGSQGSYNEQFF.

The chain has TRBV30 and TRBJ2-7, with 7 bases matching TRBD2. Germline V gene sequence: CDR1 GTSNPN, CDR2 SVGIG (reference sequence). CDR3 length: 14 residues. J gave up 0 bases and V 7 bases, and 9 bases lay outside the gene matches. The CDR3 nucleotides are TGTGCCTACCGGGAGGCGGGCAACTCCTACGAGCAGTACTTC. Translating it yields CAYREAGNSYEQYF.

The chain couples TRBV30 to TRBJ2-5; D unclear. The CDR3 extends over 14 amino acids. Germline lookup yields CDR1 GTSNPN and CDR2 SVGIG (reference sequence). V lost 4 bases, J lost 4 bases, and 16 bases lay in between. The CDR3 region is CAWNLREVAETQYF. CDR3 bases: TGTGCCTGGAATCTAAGAGAGGTAGCAGAGACCCAGTACTTC. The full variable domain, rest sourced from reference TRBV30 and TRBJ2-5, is SQTIHQWPATLVQPVGSPLSLECTVEGTSNPNLYWYRQAAGRGLQLLFYSVGIGQISSEVPQNLSASRPQDRQFILSSKKLLLSDSGFYLCAWNLREVAETQYFGPGTRLLVL.

The CDR3 is CASSYRWGGLSPLHF. The CDR3 DNA follows: TGTGCCAGCAGTTACCGCTGGGGGGGGCTTTCACCCCTCCACTTT. The rearrangement links TRBV6-5 to TRBJ1-6, with D perhaps matching TRBD1 (6 bases). CDR3 length: 15 residues. Per the germline V gene, CDR1 is MNHEY and CDR2 is SVGAGI. Between the trimmed V and J ends, which lost 2 bases and 9 bases, there was a span of 14 bases.